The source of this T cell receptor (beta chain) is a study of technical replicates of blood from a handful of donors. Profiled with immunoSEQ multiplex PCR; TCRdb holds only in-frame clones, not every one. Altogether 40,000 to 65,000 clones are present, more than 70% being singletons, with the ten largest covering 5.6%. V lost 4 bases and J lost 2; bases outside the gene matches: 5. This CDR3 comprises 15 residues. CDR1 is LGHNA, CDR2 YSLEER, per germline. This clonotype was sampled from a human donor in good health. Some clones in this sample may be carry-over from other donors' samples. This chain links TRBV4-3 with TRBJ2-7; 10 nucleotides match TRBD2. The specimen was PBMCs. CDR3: CASSRLAGETYEQYF. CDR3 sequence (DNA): TGCGCCAGCAGCCGGCTAGCGGGGGAAACCTACGAGCAGTACTTC.